What follows are 13 T cell receptor beta chains derived from one specimen sequenced in a study of blood T cell repertoires in COVID-19 (TCRdb year 2020). The library was built by means of the immunoSEQ multiplex PCR assay. The source is immuneACCESS, and TCRdb retained only in-frame sequences with V and J called. Part of the clones is not carried over; for the studies checked, unresolved V genes explain less than half of this, and the remainder is unexplained. The sample yields almost 200,000 clones; roughly 77% were counted once. The biggest ten clones account for about 6.5% of the sample. Source material: peripheral blood. The receptors derive from a woman aged 40 to 50 with COVID-19, enrolled during active disease.

The V gene is TRBV12-3 or TRBV12-4, the J gene TRBJ2-7; D is perhaps TRBD1 (6 bases). Trimming pared 5 bases from V and 7 bases from J, leaving 9 bases between. CDR3 length: 11 residues. The DNA for the CDR3 is TGTGCCAGCAGTCTGGGACAAGAGCAGTACTTC. Translating gives CASSLGQEQYF.

The genes are TRBV6-4 and TRBJ2-3, with 13 positions matching TRBD2. Unmatched junction bases numbered 6, after V lost 6 bases and J lost 0 bases. Germline V gene lookup returns CDR1 MRHNA and CDR2 SNTAGT. This CDR3 has 17 residues. CDR3 region: CASSEGLAGPSTDTQYF. In DNA, the CDR3 is TGTGCCAGCAGCGAGGGACTAGCGGGGCCTAGCACAGATACGCAGTATTTT.

V usage is TRBV12-3 or TRBV12-4 and J usage is TRBJ2-7, with 8 bases matching TRBD2. The ends lost 6 bases at V and 6 bases at J; junction bases unmatched: 4. CDR3 size: 12 residues. This CDR3 is CASSRTSSEQYF. The DNA for the CDR3 is TGTGCCAGCAGCCGGACTAGCTCCGAGCAGTACTTC.

Only a few counts were recorded for this clone. This rearrangement joins TRBV5-1 to TRBJ1-4; 7 nucleotides agree with TRBD1. The CDR3 sequence is 15 residues long. Germline V gene lookup returns CDR1 SGHRS and CDR2 YFSETQ. V gave up 3 bases and J gave up 6 bases; unmatched junction bases: 8. For the CDR3, the DNA is TGCGCCAGCAGCTCCTCCGGGACAGATGATGAAAAACTGTTTTTT. Translated, it gives CASSSSGTDDEKLFF.

This clone was detected a few times. The chain combines TRBV29-1 with TRBJ1-5; D not certain. The germline V and J ends were trimmed by 1 base and 10 bases, with 11 bases remaining between them. Looked up from germline, CDR1 is SQVTM and CDR2 is ANQGSEA. The CDR3 covers 12 residues. CDR3 in amino acids: CSVEAGGGPQHF. CDR3 coding DNA: TGCAGCGTTGAAGCGGGAGGAGGTCCCCAGCATTTT.

J is TRBJ1-1 and V is TRBV12-3 or TRBV12-4; D might be TRBD1 (5 bases). The CDR3 has 12 amino acids. The ends were cut back, 6 bases at V and 8 bases at J, with 13 bases in the middle. CDR3 in DNA: TGTGCCAGCAGCCCTCAGGGAATAGAAGCTTTCTTT. This gives the protein CASSPQGIEAFF.

The sample holds one count of this clone. J is TRBJ2-7 and V is TRBV5-1; 12 bases are shared with TRBD2. After removal of 0 bases from V and 5 bases from J, the junction contained 0 bases not matched to a gene. Germline V CDR1 and CDR2: SGHRS, YFSETQ. The CDR3 extends over 14 amino acids. CDR3 amino acids: CASSLGLAGDEQYF. The CDR3 DNA reads TGCGCCAGCAGCTTGGGACTAGCGGGAGACGAGCAGTACTTC.

The chain uses TRBV18 and TRBJ1-1, with 8 bases lining up with TRBD1. Looked up from germline, CDR1 is KGHSH and CDR2 is LQKENI. The CDR3 is made up of 13 amino acids. Trimming at V came to 6 bases and at J to 5 bases, leaving 5 bases not matched to a gene. CDR3 residues: CASSIQGETEAFF. In nucleotides, the CDR3 is TGTGCCAGCTCGATACAGGGGGAAACTGAAGCTTTCTTT.

The gene calls are TRBV7-6 and TRBJ2-5; D not resolved. V was cut by 5 bases and J by 7 bases, with 29 bases left in between. CDR1 is SGHVS and CDR2 is FNYEAQ in the germline V gene. This CDR3 has 18 residues. The CDR3 coding sequence is TGTGCCAGCAGCCGAAGTACCCCCCGGAGAGGCAGTGTGGGGACCCAGTACTTC. Translated: CASSRSTPRRGSVGTQYF.

The chain couples TRBV2 to TRBJ2-7, with D tentatively TRBD2 (6 bases). CDR3 size: 15 residues. Germline loops: CDR1 SNHLY, CDR2 FYNNEI. V was shortened by 6 bases and J by 3 bases, with 18 bases between the two germline ends. CDR3 in DNA: TGTGCCAGCAGCACCCCGCTAGCGTTTAGCTACGAGCAGTACTTC. It is translated as CASSTPLAFSYEQYF.

This sequence joins TRBV5-5 and TRBJ1-5; the match to TRBD1 covers 7 bases. Germline lookup yields CDR1 SGHKS and CDR2 YYEKEE (reference sequence). This CDR3 contains 14 residues. The junction had 1 base not matched to a gene; V was cut back by 0 bases and J by 4 bases. The chain's CDR3 is CASSLAQGNQPQHF. The DNA of the CDR3 is TGTGCCAGCAGCTTGGCACAGGGGAATCAGCCCCAGCATTTT.

CDR3 DNA: TGCAGCGGTCTCAAGGGGGCCCACGAGCAGTACTTC. Translating gives CSGLKGAHEQYF. This chain connects TRBV29-1 to TRBJ2-7; 7 nucleotides agree with TRBD1. The V and J ends lost 7 bases and 5 bases, in that order; junction bases with no gene match: 8. This CDR3 region has 12 residues. Germline CDR1 and CDR2: SQVTM and ANQGSEA.

The sample holds one count of this clone. The V gene is TRBV20-1, the J gene TRBJ2-3; 11 positions agree with TRBD2. The CDR3 has 16 residues. V shed 3 bases and J 3 bases; nucleotides not matched to a gene: 8. The germline CDR1 and CDR2 sequences are DFQATT and SNEGSKA (reference sequence). Here the CDR3 reads CSASPPTSGRTDTQYF. In DNA, the CDR3 is TGCAGTGCTAGTCCCCCTACTAGCGGGAGAACAGATACGCAGTATTTT.